The T cell receptor (beta chain) under discussion was sequenced for a study of molecular identifiers for immune sequencing clone quantification. One entry per CDR3 protein results from TCRdb running MiXCR on the PCR reads. The table records about 640,000 distinct CDR3 sequences, roughly 21% of them present only once. The CDR3 extends over 16 amino acids. The ends were cut back, 8 bases at V and 5 bases at J, with 23 bases in the middle. As for this clonotype: Its matching antigen is unknown.

Findings and limits, study-wide: Beyond 20 RNA copies, clones held over 97% of effector molecules, compared with under 1% in naive cells.

The rearrangement joins TRBV5-3 to TRBJ2-1, with D maybe TRBD2 (6 bases). TRBV5-3 has ORF status, its function being uncertain. Sequenced input: naive CD8+ T cells from blood, with Jurkat cell RNA spiked in. Documented subset: FACS-sorted CD8+CD4-CCR7+CD45RA+ naive T cells. The clonotype comes from a human donor in good health. Some libraries in this study had Jurkat cell RNA spiked in. CDR3: CASSQDYPQYNNEQFF. The DNA of the CDR3 is TGTGCCAGCAGCCAGGACTACCCCCAATACAACAATGAGCAGTTCTTC.